Each of the 3 T cell receptor beta chains below was sequenced from the same sample in a study of a mutant IDH1 vaccine in newly diagnosed glioma. Regarding time point: week 35, safety follow-up. In the vaccine, a single dose held 300 ug of the mutant IDH1 20-mer peptide, along with topical imiquimod. The antigens these receptors bind are not known. The data were produced by immunoSEQ multiplex PCR, yet TCRdb's version contains in-frame clones alone and is incomplete. The data contain about 55,000 clones, under 90% of them singletons. The input for sequencing was PBMCs, taken from a glioma patient whose treatment included an IDH1 peptide vaccine. Receptor source: a woman aged 18-29 years with glioma.

The J gene is TRBJ2-3, the V gene TRBV10-2; 8 bases fit TRBD1. Losses at the gene ends were 8 bases for V and 6 bases for J; bases not matched to a gene: 7. CDR3 length: 13 residues. Germline V gene sequence: CDR1 WSHSY, CDR2 SAAADI. CDR3 loop: CASDSQGADTQYF. In DNA form, the CDR3 reads TGCGCCAGCGACTCTCAGGGGGCCGATACGCAGTATTTT.

The gene calls are TRBV14 and TRBJ1-2; TRBD1 might be the D (5 bases). CDR1 is SGHDN and CDR2 is FVKESK in the germline V gene. CDR3 length: 15 residues. V was trimmed by 2 bases and J by 2 bases, leaving 12 bases between them. For the CDR3, the DNA is TGTGCCAGCAGCCAACGCACTGGGGGGAACTATGGCTACACCTTC. Translated: CASSQRTGGNYGYTF.

The rearrangement uses TRBV7-6 and TRBJ1-4; D is possibly TRBD1 (5 bases). This CDR3 region has 15 residues. Germline CDR1 SGHVS, CDR2 FNYEAQ. With 2 bases removed from V and 3 bases from J, the gap between germline ends came to 10 bases. The CDR3 loop reads CASSLSGTANEKLFF. The CDR3 DNA sequence: TGTGCCAGCAGCTTATCCGGGACTGCTAATGAAAAACTGTTTTTT. Complete variable domain (other parts from reference TRBV7-6 and TRBJ1-4): GAGVSQSPRYKVTKRGQDVALRCDPISGHVSLYWYRQALGQGPEFLTYFNYEAQQDKSGLPNDRFSAERPEGSISTLTIQRTEQRDSAMYRCASSLSGTANEKLFFGSGTQLSVL.